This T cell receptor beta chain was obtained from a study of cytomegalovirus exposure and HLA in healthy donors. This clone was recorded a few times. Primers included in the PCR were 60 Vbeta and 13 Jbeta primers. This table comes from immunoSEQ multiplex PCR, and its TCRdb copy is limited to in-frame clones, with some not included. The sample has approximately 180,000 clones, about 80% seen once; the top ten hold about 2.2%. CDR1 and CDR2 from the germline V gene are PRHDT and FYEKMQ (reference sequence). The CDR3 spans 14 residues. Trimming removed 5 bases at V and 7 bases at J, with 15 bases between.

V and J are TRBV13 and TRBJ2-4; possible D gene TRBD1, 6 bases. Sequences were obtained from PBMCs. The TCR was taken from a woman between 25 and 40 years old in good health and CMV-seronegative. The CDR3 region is CASSNSTGKNIQYF. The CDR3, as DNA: TGTGCCAGCAGCAATAGTACAGGGAAGAACATTCAGTACTTC.